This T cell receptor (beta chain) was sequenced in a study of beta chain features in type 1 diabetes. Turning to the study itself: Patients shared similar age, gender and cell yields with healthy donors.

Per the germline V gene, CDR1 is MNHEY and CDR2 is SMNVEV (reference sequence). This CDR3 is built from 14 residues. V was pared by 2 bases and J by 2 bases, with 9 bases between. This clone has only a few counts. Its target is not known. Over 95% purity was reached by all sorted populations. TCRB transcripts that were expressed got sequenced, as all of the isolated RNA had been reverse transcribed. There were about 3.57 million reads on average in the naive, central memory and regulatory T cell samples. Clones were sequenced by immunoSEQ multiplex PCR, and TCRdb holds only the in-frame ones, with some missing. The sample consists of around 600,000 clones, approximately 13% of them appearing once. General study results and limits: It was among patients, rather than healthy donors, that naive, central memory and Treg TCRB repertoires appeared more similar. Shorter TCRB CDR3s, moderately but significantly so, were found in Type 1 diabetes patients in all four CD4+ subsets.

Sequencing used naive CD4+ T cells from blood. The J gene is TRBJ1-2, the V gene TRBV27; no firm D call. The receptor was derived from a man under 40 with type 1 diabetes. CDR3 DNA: TGTGCCAGCAGTTTAATCGGCACAAACTATGGCTACACCTTC. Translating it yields CASSLIGTNYGYTF.